The entry below gives a single TCR beta chain sequence along with its context. Germline CDR1 and CDR2: SGHVS and FQNEAQ. The CDR3 contains 14 residues. V lost 5 bases, J lost 0 bases, and 5 bases lay in between. In the authors' workflow: Amplified reference gene primers provided the basis for estimating nucleated cell counts. Libraries were prepared by immunoSEQ multiplex PCR; TCRdb keeps only in-frame clonotypes and omits some of them. V and J calls and clone size are given by that table; D and trimming were obtained from the DNA. The data show 250,000 or so clones, roughly 89% seen once. These data originate in a study of blood T cell repertoires in COVID-19. Study background: Sites across the United States, Italy and Spain contributed samples from acute and convalescent COVID-19. Nucleic acid was either cDNA or gDNA, and it came from T cells, B-cell-depleted T cells, or PBMCs.

V is TRBV7-8 and J is TRBJ2-6; D unclear. The origin of this receptor is a woman aged 40 to 50 who had recovered from COVID-19. The sample taken for sequencing was peripheral blood. The chain's CDR3 is CASSPSSGANVLTF. DNA of the CDR3: TGTGCCAGCAGCCCCAGCTCTGGGGCCAACGTCCTGACTTTC.